Following are 13 T cell receptor beta chains from one sample sequenced in a study of cytomegalovirus exposure and HLA in healthy donors. Primers included in the PCR were 60 Vbeta and 13 Jbeta primers. Produced via immunoSEQ multiplex PCR; TCRdb's table is partial and in-frame only. Of about 99,000 clones in the sample, approximately 80% were seen once. The source material was PBMCs. These TCRs come from a man aged 35 to 55 in good health and CMV-seronegative.

There are a few counts of this clone. The rearrangement links TRBV11-3 to TRBJ1-1; a weak D match, TRBD1 (5 bases). Germline V gives CDR1 SGHNT, CDR2 YENEEA. The CDR3 has 14 amino acids. Trimming pared 4 bases from V and 1 base from J, leaving 10 bases between. Written as DNA, the CDR3 is TGTGCCAGCAGCTCCCGGGGGAAGAACACTGAAGCTTTCTTT. Its protein is CASSSRGKNTEAFF.

The V and J genes are TRBV6-5 and TRBJ1-6; D ambiguous. Trimming left V 7 bases short and J 10 bases short, with 17 bases between. CDR1 is MNHEY, CDR2 SVGAGI, per germline. The CDR3 has 14 amino acids. CDR3 DNA: TGTGCCAGCAAAGGCCAGTCAGGCATCTCACCCCTCCACTTT. This encodes CASKGQSGISPLHF.

The chain is built from TRBV7-6 and TRBJ1-4; TRBD1 agrees at 7 bases. This CDR3 is built from 17 residues. The trim removed 3 bases at V and 6 bases at J, leaving 13 bases unmatched. Looked up from germline, CDR1 is SGHVS and CDR2 is FNYEAQ. In nucleotides, the CDR3 is TGTGCCAGCAGCTTCAACGGGCAGGGGGGTGTCGATGAAAAACTGTTTTTT. Amino acid sequence: CASSFNGQGGVDEKLFF.

The V gene is TRBV29-1, the J gene TRBJ2-7, with TRBD1 matching 7 bases. The V segment lost 7 bases and the J segment 2 bases; nucleotides outside the gene matches: 5. The CDR3 has 12 residues. The germline gives CDR1 SQVTM, CDR2 ANQGSEA. CDR3: CSGTDRAYEQYF. CDR3 nucleotides: TGCAGCGGGACTGACAGGGCCTACGAGCAGTACTTC.

The chain has TRBV28 and TRBJ2-2; the D gene is possibly TRBD2 (5 bases). The ends were cut back, 6 bases at V and 7 bases at J, with 9 bases in the middle. The CDR3 is 12 amino acids. Germline CDR1 MDHEN, CDR2 SYDVKM. The CDR3 reads CASSWTVGELFF. CDR3 in DNA: TGTGCCAGCAGCTGGACTGTCGGGGAGCTGTTTTTT.

This chain links TRBV5-1 with TRBJ1-1; D gene unclear. Germline CDR1 SGHRS, CDR2 YFSETQ. Deletions cut 0 bases from V and 2 bases from J, with 5 bases between. This CDR3 contains 13 residues. This CDR3 reads CASSLAGNTEAFF. The CDR3 coding sequence is TGCGCCAGCAGCTTGGCGGGAAACACTGAAGCTTTCTTT.

This clone was detected a few times. The V and J genes are TRBV5-1 and TRBJ1-5, with TRBD1 as a possible D gene (6 bases). V lost 3 bases and J 1 base, leaving 11 bases between the germline ends. The length of the CDR3 is 15 residues. CDR1 and CDR2 (germline): SGHRS, YFSETQ. CDR3 loop: CASSSSGGSNQPQHF. CDR3 sequence (DNA): TGCGCCAGCAGCTCGAGCGGGGGCAGCAATCAGCCCCAGCATTTT.

Remarks on this clone: This same CDR3 is encoded by further DNA sequences in the sample. The gene calls are TRBV5-1 and TRBJ2-7; D possibly corresponds to TRBD1 (6 bases). Trimming left V 4 bases short and J 0 bases short, with 11 bases between. The CDR3 length is 14 residues. Per the germline V gene, CDR1 is SGHRS and CDR2 is YFSETQ. The CDR3 DNA reads as TGCGCCAGCAGCCTACAGGGAAGCTCCTACGAGCAGTACTTC. Translating gives CASSLQGSSYEQYF.

This clone was observed once. The chain couples TRBV5-1 to TRBJ1-2; TRBD1 matches 8 bases. This CDR3 has 13 amino acids. CDR1 SGHRS and CDR2 YFSETQ come from the germline V gene. J lost 6 bases, V lost 4 bases, and 5 bases had no gene match. The CDR3 sequence is CASSQGAGDGYTF. CDR3 in DNA: TGCGCCAGCAGCCAGGGGGCTGGAGATGGCTACACCTTC.

The chain couples TRBV11-2 to TRBJ2-3; perhaps TRBD2 as D (7 bases). CDR3 length: 14 amino acids. Germline values: CDR1 SGHAT, CDR2 FQNNGV. Trimming took 5 bases from V and 6 from J, leaving 15 bases between them. CDR3 protein: CASSTLGGADTQYF. CDR3 coding DNA: TGTGCCAGCAGCACCCTAGGGGGGGCGGATACGCAGTATTTT.

V and J are TRBV28 and TRBJ2-3; 8 positions match TRBD2. The J segment lost 2 bases and the V segment lost 8 bases, leaving 21 bases of the junction unmatched. The germline V gene has CDR1 MDHEN and CDR2 SYDVKM. This CDR3 spans 19 amino acids. The CDR3 here is CASLHYMSGRFSSTDTQYF. CDR3 sequence (DNA): TGTGCCAGCCTCCATTATATGAGCGGGAGATTCTCCTCCACAGATACGCAGTATTTT. Supplemented by reference TRBV28 and TRBJ2-3, the full variable domain reads DVKVTQSSRYLVKRTGEKVFLECVQDMDHENMFWYRQDPGLGLRLIYFSYDVKMKEKGDIPEGYSVSREKKERFSLILESASTNQTSMYLCASLHYMSGRFSSTDTQYFGPGTRLTVL.

The rearrangement uses TRBV28 and TRBJ1-1; D is undetermined. V was clipped by 2 bases and J by 8 bases, with 6 bases between them. The CDR3 is 11 residues long. Germline assignment: CDR1 MDHEN and CDR2 SYDVKM. The CDR3 DNA reads as TGTGCCAGCAGTTTACAGCGAGAAGCTTTCTTT. Amino acids: CASSLQREAFF.

This rearrangement joins TRBV30 to TRBJ1-2, with 7 bases matching TRBD1. This CDR3 contains 13 residues. Germline CDR1 is GTSNPN and CDR2 is SVGIG (reference sequence). The ends lost 3 bases at V and 1 base at J; junction bases unmatched: 2. The CDR3, as DNA: TGTGCCTGGAGAGCAGGGGGTAACTATGGCTACACCTTC. It translates to CAWRAGGNYGYTF.